The clone carrying this T cell receptor (beta chain) appeared a few times. Antigen: not known. The data are from a study of T cells after yellow fever vaccination. Across the study: Low-cell-number fractions underwent preparation using SMART-Seq v4 Ultra Low Input. Broader study findings: Re-detected after boosting: most primary clones, 96% of CD4 and about 89% of CD8.

Template switching by 5'RACE produced TCR cDNA, adding a universal primer site and UMIs. TCRdb processed the 5' RACE reads anew with MiXCR; each CDR3 protein has one entry. The sample lists approximately 340,000 distinct CDR3 sequences, 8.7% occurring once. Trimming stripped 3 bases from V and 6 bases from J, with 7 bases between. Germline V gene sequence: CDR1 DFQATT, CDR2 SNEGSKA (reference sequence). The CDR3 extends over 11 amino acids. The sequence came from a man between 18 and 29 years old who received the YFV17D yellow fever vaccine. The input for sequencing was PBMCs, taken on the day of the first yellow fever vaccination. The rearrangement links TRBV20-1 to TRBJ2-3; D unresolved. Here the CDR3 reads CSARAPDTQYF. Written as DNA, the CDR3 is TGCAGTGCTAGGGCGCCGGATACGCAGTATTTT.